Each of the 11 T cell receptor beta chains below was sequenced from the same sample in a study of T cells in Graves' hyperthyroidism and ophthalmopathy. Authors of the study amplified TCR beta CDR3 regions from RNA transcripts. Primed by the HTBI set, a first-round RT-PCR was run on the TCR CDR3. TCRdb reanalysed the multiplex PCR reads using MiXCR and keeps one entry per CDR3 protein. The sample comprises roughly 400,000 distinct CDR3 sequences, more than 20% of which are singletons, and around 67% rests with the top ten. Material: blood. The receptors originated from a man in his forties or fifties with Graves' hyperthyroidism.

V usage is TRBV3-1 and J usage is TRBJ1-4; no clear D gene. The CDR3 runs 14 residues. V was clipped by 0 bases and J by 8 bases, with 10 bases between them. CDR1 is LGHDT, CDR2 YNNKEL, per germline (reference sequence). The chain's CDR3 is CASSQDPSGEKLFF. CDR3 in DNA: TGTGCCAGCAGCCAAGATCCGTCCGGGGAAAAACTGTTTTTT.

The rearrangement uses TRBV6-1 and TRBJ1-5, with D maybe TRBD1 (5 bases). The CDR3 sequence is 14 residues long. The V gene's germline CDR1 is MNHNS and CDR2 SASEGT. V dropped 7 bases and J dropped 9 bases, with 19 bases sitting between them. CDR3 coding DNA: TGTGCCAGCATCCGGGACCGCACCATTGGGCCCCAGCATTTT. Protein sequence: CASIRDRTIGPQHF.

The chain is built from TRBV24-1 and TRBJ1-5, with a weak D call TRBD1 (6 bases). V gave up 3 bases and J gave up 2 bases, with 13 bases separating them. CDR1 KGHDR and CDR2 SFDVKD come from the germline V gene. The CDR3 covers 16 residues. CDR3 sequence (DNA): TGTGCCACCAGTGATGGAGGGGGTGGTCGCAATCAGCCCCAGCATTTT. Residues: CATSDGGGGRNQPQHF.

In its sample, this clonotype was seen many times. The rearrangement uses TRBV28 and TRBJ2-7; D remains unclear. Per germline, CDR1 MDHEN and CDR2 SYDVKM. Trimming removed 3 bases from V and 3 bases from J, with 9 bases in between. This CDR3 comprises 13 residues. This CDR3 is CASSFGHLYEQYF. Written as DNA, the CDR3 is TGTGCCAGCAGTTTCGGTCACCTCTACGAGCAGTACTTC.

This clonotype was detected many times. The chain uses TRBV18 and TRBJ2-5; maybe TRBD1 (7 bases). V dropped 0 bases and J dropped 5 bases, with 10 bases sitting between them. This CDR3 contains 14 residues. Per the germline V gene, CDR1 is KGHSH and CDR2 is LQKENI. In nucleotides, the CDR3 is TGTGCCAGCTCACCACCGGAGGGGGCTGAGACCCAGTACTTC. It yields the protein CASSPPEGAETQYF.

The chain employs TRBV4-2 and TRBJ2-2; 8 nucleotides align to TRBD2. V shed 1 base and J 4 bases; nucleotides not matched to a gene: 5. Germline V gene data show CDR1 as LGHNA and CDR2 as YNFKEQ. This CDR3 contains 16 residues. The CDR3 nucleotides read TGTGCCAGCAGCCAAGCGGGCGGGAGGTTCACCGGGGAGCTGTTTTTT. This translates into CASSQAGGRFTGELFF.

This clonotype was seen only a few times. The chain couples TRBV6-5 to TRBJ2-2; no clear D. The CDR3 runs to 14 residues. V lost 0 bases to trimming and J lost 5 bases, with 7 bases between them. Germline V gives CDR1 MNHEY, CDR2 SVGAGI. This CDR3 reads CASSYSSETGELFF. As DNA, the CDR3 is TGTGCCAGCAGTTACTCTTCGGAGACCGGGGAGCTGTTTTTT.

This clonotype was recorded many times. This chain joins TRBV2 and TRBJ2-3; 14 bases fit TRBD2. Germline V gene lookup returns CDR1 SNHLY and CDR2 FYNNEI. With V trimmed by 8 bases and J by 3 bases, 7 bases remained unmatched. The CDR3 runs 16 residues. In nucleotides, the CDR3 is TGTGCCAGCGCGCGACTAGCGGGAGGGACTACAGATACGCAGTATTTT. Translated: CASARLAGGTTDTQYF. The whole variable domain, remainder taken from reference TRBV2 and TRBJ2-3, is EPEVTQTPSHQVTQMGQEVILRCVPISNHLYFYWYRQILGQKVEFLVSFYNNEISEKSEIFDDQFSVERPDGSNFTLKIRSTKLEDSAMYFCASARLAGGTTDTQYFGPGTRLTVL.

Only a few counts were recorded for this clonotype. The V call is TRBV2, the J call TRBJ2-2, with 8 bases aligning to TRBD1. V was pared by 10 bases and J by 1 base, with 5 bases of the junction left unmatched. CDR1 is SNHLY, CDR2 FYNNEI, per germline. The length of the CDR3 is 14 residues. The CDR3 sequence: CATRTGRNTGELFF. For the CDR3, the DNA is TGTGCCACTCGGACAGGGCGGAACACCGGGGAGCTGTTTTTT.

The CDR3 reads CASCGRYPQNEQFF. The CDR3 region has the DNA TGTGCCAGCTGTGGGCGCTATCCCCAAAATGAGCAGTTCTTC. The chain recombines TRBV11-2 with TRBJ2-1; D call uncertain. With 8 bases removed from V and 7 bases from J, the gap between germline ends came to 18 bases. CDR3 length: 14 residues. Germline loops: CDR1 SGHAT, CDR2 FQNNGV. The whole variable domain, remainder taken from reference TRBV11-2 and TRBJ2-1, is EAGVAQSPRYKIIEKRQSVAFWCNPISGHATLYWYQQILGQGPKLLIQFQNNGVVDDSQLPKDRFSAERLKGVDSTLKIQPAKLEDSAVYLCASCGRYPQNEQFFGPGTRLTVL.

This clonotype came up a few times. V gene TRBV7-9 combines with J gene TRBJ2-5; D is possibly TRBD2 (6 bases). The germline CDR1 and CDR2 sequences are SEHNR and FQNEAQ (reference sequence). This CDR3 spans 16 amino acids. V lost 4 bases and J 5 bases, leaving 20 bases between the germline ends. As DNA, the CDR3 is TGTGCCAGCAGCTCAACGTCGTGGGAGGAGGCGGAGACCCAGTACTTC. This gives the protein CASSSTSWEEAETQYF.